The 24 T cell receptor beta chains below were found in one sample sequenced in a study of beta chain features in type 1 diabetes. Expressed TCRB transcripts got sequenced, as all isolated RNA was reverse transcribed. Sequencing was performed with immunoSEQ multiplex PCR; in TCRdb, only in-frame clones are kept and a portion is missing. The sample lists some 220,000 clones; 11% were seen once. Sequenced sample: central memory CD4+ T cells from blood. The receptors come from a man aged 18-30 years in good health.

This clone was observed many times. The V and J genes are TRBV30 and TRBJ2-4, with TRBD2 matching 9 bases. The germline CDR1 and CDR2 sequences are GTSNPN and SVGIG (reference sequence). The CDR3 has 15 amino acids. J lost 1 base, V lost 8 bases, and 9 bases had no gene match. The CDR3 sequence is CAREESGRAKNIQYF. CDR3 DNA: TGTGCCCGCGAGGAGAGCGGGAGGGCCAAAAACATTCAGTACTTC.

The CDR3 sequence is CASRKGGQVTTEAFF. In DNA, the CDR3 is TGTGCCAGCAGGAAAGGCGGACAGGTAACCACTGAAGCTTTCTTT. This chain uses TRBV7-2 with TRBJ1-1, with 7 nucleotides matching TRBD1. The V and J ends lost 6 bases and 4 bases, in that order; junction bases with no gene match: 11. This CDR3 comprises 15 residues. Germline values: CDR1 SGHTA, CDR2 FQGNSA.

This clone was counted between two and nine times. The genes are TRBV30 and TRBJ2-6; D ambiguous. This CDR3 spans 16 amino acids. Germline values: CDR1 GTSNPN, CDR2 SVGIG (reference sequence). V lost 2 bases, J lost 2 bases, and 13 bases lay in between. This CDR3 reads CAWSRPWGAGANVLTF. In nucleotides, the CDR3 is TGTGCCTGGAGTCGCCCCTGGGGTGCTGGGGCCAACGTCCTGACTTTC. Filled out from reference TRBV30 and TRBJ2-6, the complete variable domain reads SQTIHQWPATLVQPVGSPLSLECTVEGTSNPNLYWYRQAAGRGLQLLFYSVGIGQISSEVPQNLSASRPQDRQFILSSKKLLLSDSGFYLCAWSRPWGAGANVLTFGAGSRLTVL.

This clone has more than one count but fewer than ten. This chain links TRBV5-4 with TRBJ2-3; D may be TRBD1 (6 bases). The CDR3 has 16 residues. V was cut by 0 bases and J by 0 bases, with 11 bases left in between. Looked up from germline, CDR1 is SGHNT and CDR2 is YYREEE (reference sequence). CDR3 protein: CASSLGLQGSTDTQYF. CDR3 sequence (DNA): TGTGCCAGCAGCTTGGGTTTACAGGGCAGCACAGATACGCAGTATTTT.

J is TRBJ1-4 and V is TRBV7-9; D is possibly TRBD1 (5 bases). This CDR3 has 16 amino acids. The V gene's germline CDR1 is SEHNR and CDR2 FQNEAQ (reference sequence). Trimming removed 4 bases at V and 4 bases at J, with 16 bases between. CDR3 DNA: TGTGCCAGCAGCTCCCCGAGGGAGGGGTTTAATGAAAAACTGTTTTTT. Translating gives CASSSPREGFNEKLFF.

The rearrangement uses TRBV4-2 and TRBJ2-1; D unresolved. CDR1 LGHNA and CDR2 YNFKEQ come from the germline V gene. V was shortened by 4 bases and J by 3 bases, with 7 bases between the two germline ends. The CDR3 consists of 13 residues. Written as DNA, the CDR3 is TGTGCCAGCAGCCGAGAGCGCTACAATGAGCAGTTCTTC. Protein sequence: CASSRERYNEQFF.

This clone has only a few counts. The chain is built from TRBV30 and TRBJ2-7, with D possibly TRBD1 on 5 matching bases. The CDR3 consists of 13 residues. With 4 bases removed from V and 0 bases from J, the gap between germline ends came to 10 bases. Germline V CDR1 and CDR2: GTSNPN, SVGIG (reference sequence). The CDR3, as DNA: TGTGCCTGGACCCAGGGTCGCTCCTACGAGCAGTACTTC. It codes for CAWTQGRSYEQYF.

This clone was counted a few times. V usage is TRBV28 and J usage is TRBJ2-3, with 15 bases identical to TRBD2. V trimming: 5 bases; J trimming: 0 bases; junction bases outside the gene matches: 3. The germline CDR1 and CDR2 sequences are MDHEN and SYDVKM. The CDR3 has 17 residues. The CDR3 protein is CASSLGLAGGSTDTQYF. In DNA form, the CDR3 reads TGTGCCAGCAGTCTAGGACTAGCGGGAGGGAGCACAGATACGCAGTATTTT.

This sequence joins TRBV28 and TRBJ2-5; the match to TRBD2 covers 9 bases. The germline V gene has CDR1 MDHEN and CDR2 SYDVKM. This CDR3 is built from 13 residues. J was trimmed by 5 bases and V by 6 bases; bases with no gene match: 4. The chain's CDR3 is CASSKREVETQYF. CDR3 nucleotide sequence: TGTGCCAGCAGCAAGCGGGAGGTGGAGACCCAGTACTTC.

This clone turned up a few times. The J gene is TRBJ2-5, the V gene TRBV5-4; D uncertain. Germline V gives CDR1 SGHNT, CDR2 YYREEE (reference sequence). Trimming took off 5 bases at V and 2 bases at J, with 7 bases between the two ends. This CDR3 is built from 12 residues. CDR3 loop: CASSSWQETQYF. DNA of the CDR3: TGTGCCAGCAGTAGCTGGCAAGAGACCCAGTACTTC.

The sample holds a few counts of this clone. V gene TRBV4-2 combines with J gene TRBJ1-5; 8 bases line up with TRBD1. V gave up 4 bases and J gave up 7 bases; unmatched junction bases: 6. This CDR3 is 14 amino acids long. The germline gives CDR1 LGHNA, CDR2 YNFKEQ. CDR3 in DNA: TGTGCCAGCAGCCCGGACAGGGAAGTACAGCCCCAGCATTTT. Protein sequence: CASSPDREVQPQHF.

The J gene is TRBJ2-1, the V gene TRBV29-1; D unclear. Germline lookup yields CDR1 SQVTM and CDR2 ANQGSEA. V lost 8 bases and J 10 bases, leaving 15 bases between the germline ends. The CDR3 is 11 amino acids. This chain's CDR3 is CSTMGRREQFF. DNA of the CDR3: TGCAGCACTATGGGCCGTCGGGAGCAGTTCTTC.

This clone appeared a few times. The chain uses TRBV10-3 and TRBJ2-1, with TRBD2 matching over 8 bases. The CDR3 is made up of 14 amino acids. The trim removed 11 bases at V and 2 bases at J, leaving 8 bases unmatched. The germline gives CDR1 ENHRY, CDR2 SYGVKD. In nucleotides, the CDR3 is TGTGCCTCGAAGCGGGAGTCCCCCTACAATGAGCAGTTCTTC. Amino acids: CASKRESPYNEQFF.

This clone was detected many times. The gene calls are TRBV29-1 and TRBJ1-2; D is uncertain. V was trimmed by 1 base and J by 7 bases, leaving 13 bases between them. The CDR3 covers 13 residues. Germline V gene lookup returns CDR1 SQVTM and CDR2 ANQGSEA. The CDR3 sequence: CSVEGFAGSGYTF. CDR3 in DNA: TGCAGCGTTGAAGGCTTCGCAGGCTCTGGCTACACCTTC.

V is TRBV28 and J is TRBJ2-5, with D unresolved. Germline lookup yields CDR1 MDHEN and CDR2 SYDVKM. The CDR3 runs to 13 residues. The V gene lost 1 base and the J gene lost 2 bases, with 5 bases spanning the gap. CDR3 coding DNA: TGTGCCAGCAGTTTATCCCAGCAAGAGACCCAGTACTTC. This codes for CASSLSQQETQYF.

This chain connects TRBV18 to TRBJ2-2; no reliable D call. The CDR3 runs 15 residues. Per the germline V gene, CDR1 is KGHSH and CDR2 is LQKENI. The V and J ends lost 0 bases and 4 bases respectively, with 9 bases between them. The CDR3 coding sequence is TGTGCCAGCTCACCACCGCAGCCCCTCACCGGGGAGCTGTTTTTT. Its translation is CASSPPQPLTGELFF.

The rearrangement joins TRBV5-4 to TRBJ2-6; tentatively, D is TRBD1 (6 bases). V was trimmed by 2 bases and J by 1 base, leaving 7 bases between them. Germline values: CDR1 SGHNT, CDR2 YYREEE (reference sequence). This CDR3 region has 15 residues. CDR3 in DNA: TGTGCCAGCAGCTTTACAGGGTCTGGGGCCAACGTCCTGACTTTC. Translation: CASSFTGSGANVLTF.

The gene calls are TRBV5-4 and TRBJ2-4; D perhaps matches TRBD2 (5 bases). The ends were cut back, 0 bases at V and 0 bases at J, with 13 bases in the middle. Germline V lookup: CDR1 SGHNT, CDR2 YYREEE (reference sequence). There are 17 residues in the CDR3. The CDR3 sequence is CASSLDSGGLAKNIQYF. In DNA form, the CDR3 reads TGTGCCAGCAGCTTGGACTCCGGAGGTCTAGCCAAAAACATTCAGTACTTC.

The table lists this clone with many counts. CDR3 loop: CASNRVNGEQYF. The CDR3 region has the DNA TGTGCCAGCAACCGGGTTAACGGCGAGCAGTACTTC. The chain uses TRBV13 and TRBJ2-7; the D is unclear. V was trimmed by 7 bases and J by 6 bases, leaving 13 bases between them. In germline, CDR1 is PRHDT, CDR2 FYEKMQ (reference sequence). The CDR3 extends over 12 amino acids. The variable domain in full, completed from reference TRBV13 and TRBJ2-7, reads AAGVIQSPRHLIKEKRETATLKCYPIPRHDTVYWYQQGPGQDPQFLISFYEKMQSDKGSIPDRFSAQQFSDYHSELNMSSLELGDSALYFCASNRVNGEQYFGPGTRLTVT.

The sample holds a few counts of this clone. The V and J genes are TRBV5-6 and TRBJ1-5; TRBD1 might be the D (5 bases). This CDR3 contains 15 residues. V lost 0 bases, J lost 5 bases, and 12 bases lay in between. Germline CDR1 is SGHDT and CDR2 is YYEEEE. For the CDR3, the DNA is TGTGCCAGCAGCTTGGATGGGCAGGGCTATCAGCCCCAGCATTTT. Translation: CASSLDGQGYQPQHF.

The genes are TRBV18 and TRBJ2-7, with D perhaps TRBD2 (6 bases). This CDR3 has 16 amino acids. Trimming removed 5 bases from V and 4 bases from J, with 21 bases in between. CDR1 KGHSH and CDR2 LQKENI come from the germline V gene. The CDR3, as DNA: TGTGCCAGCTCATCCGCGTTCGGGAGAGGGGTTTACGAGCAGTACTTC. Translating it yields CASSSAFGRGVYEQYF.

This clone was observed many times. The rearrangement joins TRBV29-1 to TRBJ2-2; 7 bases match TRBD1. The CDR3 has 14 amino acids. CDR1 is SQVTM and CDR2 is ANQGSEA in the germline V gene. The V and J ends lost 7 bases and 7 bases, in that order; junction bases with no gene match: 12. DNA of the CDR3: TGCAGCGCCGGGACAGACAAGCGGTTCGGGGAGCTGTTTTTT. Its translation is CSAGTDKRFGELFF.

This clone appeared many times. The chain employs TRBV9 and TRBJ2-5; TRBD1 matches at 11 bases. The CDR3 length is 15 residues. CDR1 and CDR2 (germline): SGDLS, YYNGEE. V gave up 4 bases and J gave up 7 bases; unmatched junction bases: 9. CDR3 coding DNA: TGTGCCAGCAGCCCCCGCCCGGGACAGGGGGGGACCCAGTACTTC. It codes for CASSPRPGQGGTQYF.

This clone was seen a handful of times. The rearrangement joins TRBV7-9 to TRBJ2-1, with a weak D call TRBD1 (5 bases). Germline CDR1 and CDR2: SEHNR and FQNEAQ (reference sequence). This CDR3 is built from 12 residues. V lost 2 bases to trimming and J lost 10 bases, with 9 bases between them. The chain's CDR3 is CASSLTRQEQFF. Written as DNA, the CDR3 is TGTGCCAGCAGCTTAACTCGACAGGAGCAGTTCTTC.